These T cell receptor beta chains were read from a single sample in a study of blood T cell repertoires in COVID-19. Method: immunoSEQ multiplex PCR; TCRdb's copy keeps in-frame clones and lacks some. The table lists roughly 81,000 clones, around 82% of them singletons, with 2.5% to 3.5% in the top ten. Sequenced sample: peripheral blood. Every receptor here comes from a woman older than 75 with COVID-19, enrolled during active disease. Each CDR3 is given without its conserved first and last residue. The order of the fields is J gene, V gene, CDR3 protein.

j_gene: TRBJ2-5
v_gene: TRBV5-1
CDR3aa: ASSLARTSGRGQETQY

j_gene: TRBJ1-4
v_gene: TRBV28
CDR3aa: ASSFRTGRREKLF

j_gene: TRBJ2-3
v_gene: TRBV6-5
CDR3aa: ASRIESTDTQY

j_gene: TRBJ2-3
v_gene: TRBV18
CDR3aa: ASSPYPGEDTQY

j_gene: TRBJ2-2
v_gene: TRBV25-1
CDR3aa: ASSQANTGELF

j_gene: TRBJ2-3
v_gene: TRBV18
CDR3aa: ASFTTRSGGPSTDTQY

j_gene: TRBJ2-3
v_gene: TRBV28
CDR3aa: ASTFRTSGTDTQY

j_gene: TRBJ2-3
v_gene: TRBV5-1
CDR3aa: ASSAGQSYTQY

j_gene: TRBJ1-1
v_gene: TRBV7-3
CDR3aa: ASSLLGGANTEAF

j_gene: TRBJ1-5
v_gene: TRBV12-3/TRBV12-4
CDR3aa: ASSFSDEQPQH

j_gene: TRBJ2-1
v_gene: TRBV5-1
CDR3aa: ASSLGLAEYNEQF

j_gene: TRBJ2-7
v_gene: TRBV6-5
CDR3aa: ASSLGQGAWYEQY

j_gene: TRBJ1-5
v_gene: TRBV7-3
CDR3aa: ASSPGPGGQPQH

j_gene: TRBJ2-1
v_gene: TRBV7-2
CDR3aa: ASSSGLRRDEQF

j_gene: TRBJ2-6
v_gene: TRBV6-5
CDR3aa: ASNPVPGGNVLT

j_gene: TRBJ2-1
v_gene: TRBV5-3
CDR3aa: ARSSIPIRTRNSYNEQF

j_gene: TRBJ1-5
v_gene: TRBV19
CDR3aa: ASSIRVNQPQH

j_gene: TRBJ1-1
v_gene: TRBV7-8
CDR3aa: ASSFSTSEAF

j_gene: TRBJ2-7
v_gene: TRBV18
CDR3aa: ASSPRGTAAGYEQY

j_gene: TRBJ2-7
v_gene: TRBV11-2
CDR3aa: ASSVDRGEAYEQY

j_gene: TRBJ1-2
v_gene: TRBV19
CDR3aa: ASGPPGTGANYGYT

j_gene: TRBJ1-1
v_gene: TRBV10-3
CDR3aa: AISAQQGQILNTEAF

j_gene: TRBJ2-1
v_gene: TRBV24-1
CDR3aa: ATSEKGSGGLNEQF

j_gene: TRBJ1-1
v_gene: TRBV19
CDR3aa: ASSPDRPGGWDTEAF

j_gene: TRBJ1-6
v_gene: TRBV30
CDR3aa: AWSWDGQGVSPLH

j_gene: TRBJ1-2
v_gene: TRBV29-1
CDR3aa: SVEGPQGLTNYGYT

j_gene: TRBJ1-2
v_gene: TRBV15
CDR3aa: ATSRDAGVRNYGYT

j_gene: TRBJ2-7
v_gene: TRBV4-1
CDR3aa: ASSQDLRGGGEQY

j_gene: TRBJ2-7
v_gene: TRBV10-2
CDR3aa: ASTRGTGANEQY

j_gene: TRBJ1-1
v_gene: TRBV18
CDR3aa: ASSDRDRVFATEAF

j_gene: TRBJ2-1
v_gene: TRBV19
CDR3aa: ASTSSAYNEQF

j_gene: TRBJ2-2
v_gene: TRBV7-8
CDR3aa: ASTPIPGTGELF

j_gene: TRBJ1-5
v_gene: TRBV27
CDR3aa: ASSLGGNSNQPQH

j_gene: TRBJ2-5
v_gene: TRBV4-1
CDR3aa: ASRQGLDRGQETQY

j_gene: TRBJ1-2
v_gene: TRBV11-2
CDR3aa: ASSQYVRSRTNYGYT

j_gene: TRBJ2-1
v_gene: TRBV9
CDR3aa: ASSATGSYNEQF

j_gene: TRBJ2-2
v_gene: TRBV27
CDR3aa: ASRLAGGPSGELF

j_gene: TRBJ1-3
v_gene: TRBV28
CDR3aa: ASSRTPGFSGNTIY

j_gene: TRBJ2-5
v_gene: TRBV6-4
CDR3aa: ASSDSMGGPQETQY

j_gene: TRBJ2-1
v_gene: TRBV10-3
CDR3aa: AIRPGLLAGVSNEQF

j_gene: TRBJ2-2
v_gene: TRBV27
CDR3aa: ASSLSRVNTGELF

j_gene: TRBJ1-1
v_gene: TRBV7-3
CDR3aa: ASSLRPQGGNTEAF

j_gene: TRBJ1-1
v_gene: TRBV11-2
CDR3aa: ASNQVGNTEAF

j_gene: TRBJ1-3
v_gene: TRBV7-2
CDR3aa: ASSFGSSGNTIY

j_gene: TRBJ1-1
v_gene: TRBV11-2
CDR3aa: ASSWDRTNTEAF

j_gene: TRBJ1-4
v_gene: TRBV18
CDR3aa: ASSPFAGTGVEKLF